The rows below give T cell receptor beta chains drawn from one sample of a study of cytomegalovirus exposure and HLA in healthy donors. Libraries were prepared by immunoSEQ multiplex PCR; TCRdb keeps only in-frame clonotypes and omits some of them. The table has fewer than 200,000 clones, approximately 82% seen once; the top ten hold 1.5%. Sequencing used PBMCs. These receptors were collected from a male donor in good health and CMV-seronegative. Each CDR3 is given without its conserved first and last residue.

cdr3_aa v_call
ASSWVPLVIPTQY TRBV28
ASRETSGGRYEQY TRBV10-2
ASSLFGSGQANTEAF TRBV11-1
ASSVVGAGNEQF TRBV9
ASSSRGPSGNTIY TRBV7-2
ASSRFNEQF TRBV25-1
ASSLSGGSYEQY TRBV7-3
ASTPRAVESYT TRBV6-6
ASTPKLGLADSYNEQF TRBV7-6
ASSFLRGQETQY TRBV27
ASSVGGPNEQF TRBV9
ASTSSGGAEEQY TRBV6-1
ASRSDMTVEKLF TRBV6-5
ASSQVAGSSYNEQF TRBV14
ASTEGTPDRPID TRBV6-1
ASSSRTGLTNEKLF TRBV7-8
ASSLGNRGTDTQY TRBV5-1
ASSFSGDQETQY TRBV6-5
ASSLDRVGTEAF TRBV7-9
ASSQGNNQPQH TRBV6-4
ASSPKRASTDTQY TRBV14
ASSPGLAPIIHEQF TRBV4-1